The sequence of this T cell receptor (beta chain) was determined in a study of blood T cell repertoires in COVID-19. Overall study context: COVID-19 samples collected from the United States, Italy and Spain covered acute and convalescent phases. Nucleic acid was either cDNA or gDNA, and it came from T cells, B-cell-depleted T cells, or PBMCs.

Germline CDR1 reads MDHEN; CDR2 reads SYDVKM. This CDR3 has 14 amino acids. V lost 3 bases and J lost 5, with 14 bases in between. As originally analysed: Reference gene primer amplification gave estimated nucleated cell counts. Data came from immunoSEQ multiplex PCR; TCRdb stores just in-frame clones and leaves some out. V, J and clone size derive from that table, while D and trimming were established from the DNA sequence. The sample yields 68,000 or so clones, 82% seen once. Sequencing was done on a sample of peripheral blood. The receptor comes from a human donor in a cohort sampled during active COVID-19. The chain links TRBV28 to TRBJ2-7, with a tentative D call TRBD1 (5 bases). The CDR3, as DNA: TGTGCCAGCAGTTTCTCCAGGGCGTCTGACGAGCAGTACTTC. Amino acid sequence: CASSFSRASDEQYF.